The 25 T cell receptor beta chains below were found in one sample sequenced in a study of CD8+ T cells in alopecia areata. Extraction and reverse transcription of RNA yielded cDNA as the sequencing template. Sequenced by immunoSEQ multiplex PCR; TCRdb stores in-frame clones only, minus some. The table has a few hundred thousand clones, approximately 72% seen once. Specified treatment: oral pan-JAK inhibitor, 5-10 mg twice daily. The input for sequencing was CD4+ T cells sorted from blood, taken around week 44, from a patient treated with tofacitinib. Every receptor here comes from a human donor with alopecia areata.

This clone was seen a single time. V is TRBV2 and J is TRBJ1-6; no firm D call. Between the trimmed V and J ends, which lost 8 bases and 10 bases, there was a span of 18 bases. The CDR3 runs to 14 residues. Per the germline V gene, CDR1 is SNHLY and CDR2 is FYNNEI. CDR3 nucleotides: TGTGCCAGCGGGAGTGCGGACCTTGGGTCACCCCTCCACTTT. Encoded protein: CASGSADLGSPLHF.

The chain employs TRBV30 and TRBJ2-3, with a possible D match to TRBD1 (6 bases). This CDR3 region has 15 residues. Germline loops: CDR1 GTSNPN, CDR2 SVGIG (reference sequence). Trimming removed 0 bases from V and 3 bases from J, with 13 bases in between. The CDR3 reads CAWSVRGRGTDTQYF. Here the CDR3 DNA reads TGTGCCTGGAGTGTACGGGGCAGGGGAACAGATACGCAGTATTTT.

V and J are TRBV11-2 and TRBJ2-1; 13 bases are a match to TRBD2. Germline loops: CDR1 SGHAT, CDR2 FQNNGV. V shed 3 bases and J 8 bases; nucleotides not matched to a gene: 7. CDR3 length: 16 amino acids. CDR3 sequence (DNA): TGTGCCAGCAGCTTCGTACAACTAGCGGGGGGGCATGAGCAGTTCTTC. Protein sequence: CASSFVQLAGGHEQFF.

The rearrangement links TRBV29-1 to TRBJ1-1; D possibly corresponds to TRBD1 (6 bases). CDR1 SQVTM and CDR2 ANQGSEA come from the germline V gene. V was cut by 4 bases and J by 9 bases, with 12 bases left in between. This CDR3 has 11 amino acids. The CDR3 here is CSVVRTAQAFF. The CDR3 bases are TGCAGCGTTGTAAGGACAGCCCAAGCTTTCTTT.

Worth noting for this clone: The sample holds other DNA sequences that translate to the same CDR3. The chain carries TRBV29-1 and TRBJ2-5, with D possibly matching TRBD1 (6 bases). The CDR3 has 18 amino acids. Germline CDR1 and CDR2: SQVTM and ANQGSEA. Between the trimmed V and J ends, which lost 6 bases and 4 bases, there was a span of 30 bases. The CDR3 loop is CSVDLLGVVDRSLETQYF. The DNA of the CDR3 is TGCAGCGTCGATCTTCTAGGGGTGGTCGACAGGAGTCTAGAGACCCAGTACTTC.

Remarks on this clone: A junction end diverges from the germline sequence, so it may reflect a read error. The DNA of the CDR3 is TGTGCCAGCAGATACGACAGGGGTAAGCTCTTC. Encoded protein: CASRYDRGKLF. V and J are TRBV2 and TRBJ2-1, with 8 bases lining up with TRBD1. The CDR3 spans 11 residues. CDR1 and CDR2 from the germline V gene are SNHLY and FYNNEI.

The chain employs TRBV25-1 and TRBJ1-6; D uncertain. The CDR3 runs 14 residues. Germline V gene sequence: CDR1 MGHDK, CDR2 SYGVNS. Trimming took 3 bases from V and 7 from J, leaving 10 bases between them. The CDR3 region is CASSEEGLNSPLHF. As DNA, the CDR3 is TGTGCCAGCAGTGAGGAGGGTCTCAATTCACCCCTCCACTTT.

This clone appeared once. The rearrangement links TRBV30 to TRBJ1-2, with a possible D match to TRBD1 (5 bases). Trimming left V 0 bases short and J 5 bases short, with 16 bases between. The germline CDR1 and CDR2 sequences are GTSNPN and SVGIG (reference sequence). This CDR3 region has 15 residues. As DNA, the CDR3 is TGTGCCTGGAGTGTACCCGGCAGGGAGGAATATGGCTACACCTTC. The encoded protein is CAWSVPGREEYGYTF.

A few counts support this clone. The chain employs TRBV2 and TRBJ2-2, with D maybe TRBD1 (6 bases). V gave up 6 bases and J gave up 6 bases, with 17 bases separating them. The germline CDR1 and CDR2 sequences are SNHLY and FYNNEI. CDR3 length: 15 residues. The CDR3 protein is CASRPLGGSAGELFF. In DNA, the CDR3 is TGTGCCAGCAGGCCCCTAGGGGGTAGCGCCGGGGAGCTGTTTTTT. Based on the CDR3 plus reference TRBV2 and TRBJ2-2, the full variable domain is EPEVTQTPSHQVTQMGQEVILRCVPISNHLYFYWYRQILGQKVEFLVSFYNNEISEKSEIFDDQFSVERPDGSNFTLKIRSTKLEDSAMYFCASRPLGGSAGELFFGEGSRLTVL.

The chain uses TRBV2 and TRBJ1-2, with D hard to call. The ends were cut back, 8 bases at V and 7 bases at J, with 8 bases in the middle. The CDR3 is 10 amino acids. Looked up from germline, CDR1 is SNHLY and CDR2 is FYNNEI. The CDR3 nucleotides read TGTGCCAGCTGGGGATCTGGCTACACCTTC. This sequence encodes CASWGSGYTF.

Only a few counts were recorded for this clone. This chain joins TRBV29-1 and TRBJ1-5; no clear D gene. Trimming removed 2 bases at V and 4 bases at J, with 9 bases between. CDR1 and CDR2 from the germline V gene are SQVTM and ANQGSEA. This CDR3 region has 13 residues. This CDR3 is CSVEFGGNQPQHF. CDR3 DNA: TGCAGCGTTGAATTCGGCGGGAATCAGCCCCAGCATTTT.

The chain uses TRBV15 and TRBJ1-1; D not certain. The CDR3 is made up of 15 amino acids. Germline V gene lookup returns CDR1 LNHNV and CDR2 YYDKDF (reference sequence). The ends were cut back, 5 bases at V and 6 bases at J, with 19 bases in the middle. In DNA, the CDR3 is TGTGCCACCAGCCCGACAATCGGCGACGAGTCTGAAGCTTTCTTT. As protein: CATSPTIGDESEAFF.

On this clone itself: The sample holds other DNA sequences that translate to the same CDR3. This sequence joins TRBV5-4 and TRBJ2-3; no reliable D call. The V gene's germline CDR1 is SGHNT and CDR2 YYREEE (reference sequence). This CDR3 has 14 amino acids. Deletions cut 0 bases from V and 4 bases from J, with 9 bases between. Here the CDR3 reads CASSLGRGADTQYF. The CDR3 DNA follows: TGTGCCAGCAGCTTGGGACGCGGCGCAGATACGCAGTATTTT.

This clone was seen a few times. The chain employs TRBV5-4 and TRBJ2-7; 7 positions match TRBD1. The V segment lost 7 bases and the J segment 6 bases; nucleotides outside the gene matches: 7. CDR3 length: 12 residues. The germline gives CDR1 SGHNT, CDR2 YYREEE (reference sequence). CDR3 DNA sequence: TGTGCCAGCGGACCGACAGGGTCCGAGCAGTACTTC. Translated, it gives CASGPTGSEQYF.

The J gene is TRBJ2-2, the V gene TRBV7-3; D unresolved. V shed 6 bases and J shed 7 bases, with 12 bases lying between them. CDR1 and CDR2 from the germline V gene are SGHTA and FQGTGA. The CDR3 sequence is 13 residues long. CDR3 DNA: TGTGCCAGCAGACGGTTGTCAGGCGGGGAGCTGTTTTTT. Translated, it gives CASRRLSGGELFF.

The chain links TRBV7-2 to TRBJ1-6; 7 nucleotides line up with TRBD1. The junction had 8 bases not matched to a gene; V was cut back by 5 bases and J by 7 bases. The CDR3 is 15 residues long. Germline V gene sequence: CDR1 SGHTA, CDR2 FQGNSA. The DNA of the CDR3 is TGTGCCAGCAGCGCCCGACAGGGCAAGAATTCACCCCTCCACTTT. Residues: CASSARQGKNSPLHF.

The rearrangement uses TRBV9 and TRBJ2-3; D is undetermined. This CDR3 has 15 amino acids. The ends were cut back, 0 bases at V and 0 bases at J, with 8 bases in the middle. Per germline, CDR1 SGDLS and CDR2 YYNGEE. The CDR3 bases are TGTGCCAGCAGCGTAGAACACCTTAGCACAGATACGCAGTATTTT. Its translation: CASSVEHLSTDTQYF.

The V call is TRBV29-1, the J call TRBJ1-3, with D unclear. Germline values: CDR1 SQVTM, CDR2 ANQGSEA. CDR3 length: 10 amino acids. Trimming took 6 bases from V and 9 from J, leaving 9 bases between them. The CDR3 region is CSVLEGTIYF. As DNA, the CDR3 is TGCAGCGTCCTCGAAGGCACCATATATTTT.

There are a few counts of this clone. The V and J genes are TRBV27 and TRBJ2-1; 8 nucleotides match TRBD1. The CDR3 spans 15 residues. The J segment lost 8 bases and the V segment lost 4 bases, leaving 10 bases of the junction unmatched. CDR1 is MNHEY, CDR2 SMNVEV, per germline (reference sequence). The CDR3 protein is CASSSGGQGVYEQFF. The DNA for the CDR3 is TGTGCCAGCAGTTCAGGAGGACAGGGTGTATATGAGCAGTTCTTC.

This chain connects TRBV27 to TRBJ2-7; D is uncertain. Trimming cost V 7 bases and J 0 bases, with 10 bases left between them. Germline CDR1 MNHEY, CDR2 SMNVEV (reference sequence). The length of the CDR3 is 13 residues. CDR3 sequence reads: CASKPGDSYEQYF. As DNA, the CDR3 is TGTGCCAGCAAACCAGGCGACTCCTACGAGCAGTACTTC.

V gene TRBV9 combines with J gene TRBJ1-2, with no clear D. Germline V gene sequence: CDR1 SGDLS, CDR2 YYNGEE. The CDR3 loop spans 15 amino acids. Trimming cost V 0 bases and J 4 bases, with 13 bases left between them. The CDR3 nucleotides are TGTGCCAGCAGCGTAGACGGAAGGGCACTCTATGGCTACACCTTC. Protein sequence: CASSVDGRALYGYTF.

This clone is a singleton in its sample. The CDR3 region is CAWSTTFSNQPQHF. CDR3 nucleotides: TGTGCCTGGAGTACGACATTTAGCAATCAGCCCCAGCATTTT. The chain employs TRBV30 and TRBJ1-5; D unclear. The CDR3 has 14 amino acids. CDR1 is GTSNPN, CDR2 SVGIG, per germline (reference sequence). V shed 2 bases and J shed 0 bases, with 8 bases lying between them.

This clone has just a few counts. V usage is TRBV29-1 and J usage is TRBJ2-3; TRBD1 is a possible D gene (5 bases). The V gene's germline CDR1 is SQVTM and CDR2 ANQGSEA. The CDR3 extends over 14 amino acids. V dropped 1 base and J dropped 6 bases, with 14 bases sitting between them. The DNA of the CDR3 is TGCAGCGTTGAAGGGGGCATAAACCCGGATACGCAGTATTTT. Residues: CSVEGGINPDTQYF.

The chain employs TRBV29-1 and TRBJ1-1; 8 bases agree with TRBD1. Germline trimming cut 6 bases from V and 5 bases from J; bases unmatched to any gene: 5. Germline assignment: CDR1 SQVTM and CDR2 ANQGSEA. The CDR3 covers 12 residues. In nucleotides, the CDR3 is TGCAGCGTGGATAACAGGGGGACTGAAGCTTTCTTT. Its translation: CSVDNRGTEAFF.

The J gene is TRBJ1-1, the V gene TRBV11-2; D possibly corresponds to TRBD1 (5 bases). CDR1 is SGHAT, CDR2 FQNNGV, per germline. This CDR3 has 15 amino acids. Trimming cost V 2 bases and J 1 base, with 11 bases left between them. CDR3 residues: CASSLMGRRNTEAFF. The DNA for the CDR3 is TGTGCCAGCAGCTTAATGGGGCGCAGGAACACTGAAGCTTTCTTT.